Reported below is one T cell receptor beta chain. The antigen is undetermined. The germline V gene has CDR1 SGHRS and CDR2 YFSETQ. V lost 3 bases to trimming and J lost 8 bases, with 14 bases between them. This CDR3 comprises 13 residues. The assay was immunoSEQ multiplex PCR, and TCRdb's table has in-frame clones only and misses some. In the table there are about 690,000 clones, around 90% of which are singletons. Donors comprised healthy HIV-negative adults lacking recent acute infections or vaccinations. The sample belongs to a study of shared clonotypes between healthy human individuals. Study as a whole: CD4 naive and CD4 memory each took three plates per donor, while CD8 naive took two and CD8 memory one. Study-wide results and limits: Compared with memory subsets, naive subsets generally had larger estimated richness. It was the non-shared clonotypes that had lower generation probabilities than clonotypes shared by all four donors.

The sequence derives from a young man in good health. Some clones in this sample may be carry-over from other donors' samples. The sample consisted of memory CD8+ T cells from PBMCs. Noted subset: CD45RO+ cells pooled with CCR7-negative TemRA cells. The V and J genes are TRBV5-1 and TRBJ1-1; a weak D match, TRBD1 (6 bases). CDR3 protein: CASSWNLGQEAFF. In DNA, the CDR3 is TGCGCCAGCAGCTGGAATCTTGGACAGGAAGCTTTCTTT. Full variable domain (remainder filled in from reference TRBV5-1 and TRBJ1-1): KAGVTQTPRYLIKTRGQQVTLSCSPISGHRSVSWYQQTPGQGLQFLFEYFSETQRNKGNFPGRFSGRQFSNSRSEMNVSTLELGDSALYLCASSWNLGQEAFFGQGTRLTVV.